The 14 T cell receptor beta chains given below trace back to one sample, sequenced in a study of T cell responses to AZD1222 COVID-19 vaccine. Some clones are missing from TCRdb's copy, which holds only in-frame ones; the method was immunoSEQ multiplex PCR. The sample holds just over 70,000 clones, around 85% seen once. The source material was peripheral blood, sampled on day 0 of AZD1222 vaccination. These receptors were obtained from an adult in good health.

Written as DNA, the CDR3 is TGCGCCAGCAGCTCTGGGACTAGCGGGCTTACTTTCTACGAGCAGTACTTC. Amino acids: CASSSGTSGLTFYEQYF. The chain employs TRBV5-1 and TRBJ2-7; TRBD2 matches at 12 bases. The V segment lost 3 bases and the J segment 3 bases; nucleotides outside the gene matches: 10. Germline V gene data show CDR1 as SGHRS and CDR2 as YFSETQ. The CDR3 has 17 amino acids.

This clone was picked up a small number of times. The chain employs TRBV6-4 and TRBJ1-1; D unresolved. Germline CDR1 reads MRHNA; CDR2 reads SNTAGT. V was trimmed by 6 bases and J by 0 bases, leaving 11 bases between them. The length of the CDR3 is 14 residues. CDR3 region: CASRGTDLNTEAFF. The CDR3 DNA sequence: TGTGCCAGCAGGGGCACAGACCTGAACACTGAAGCTTTCTTT.

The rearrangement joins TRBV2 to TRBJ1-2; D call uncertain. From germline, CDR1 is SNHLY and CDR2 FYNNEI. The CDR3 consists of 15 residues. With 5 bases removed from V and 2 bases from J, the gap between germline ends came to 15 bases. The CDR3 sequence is CASSPRRVGNYGYTF. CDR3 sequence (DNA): TGTGCCAGCAGTCCGAGAAGGGTAGGGAACTATGGCTACACCTTC.

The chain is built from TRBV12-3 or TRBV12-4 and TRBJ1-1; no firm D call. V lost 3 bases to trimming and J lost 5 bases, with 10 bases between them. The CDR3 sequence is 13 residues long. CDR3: CASSFSPQTEAFF. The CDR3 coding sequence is TGTGCCAGCAGTTTTTCCCCCCAAACTGAAGCTTTCTTT.

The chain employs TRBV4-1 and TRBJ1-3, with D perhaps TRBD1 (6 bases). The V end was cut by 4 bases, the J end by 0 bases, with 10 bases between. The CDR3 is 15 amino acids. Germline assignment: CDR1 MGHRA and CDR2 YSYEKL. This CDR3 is CASSPRTVSGNTIYF. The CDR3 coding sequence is TGCGCCAGCAGCCCCCGGACAGTCTCTGGAAACACCATATATTTT.

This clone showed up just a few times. CDR3 in amino acids: CASSLAREEANYGYTF. The CDR3 coding sequence is TGTGCCAGCAGCTTAGCCAGAGAAGAAGCTAACTATGGCTACACCTTC. This sequence joins TRBV7-9 and TRBJ1-2; the D is unclear. The V and J ends lost 0 bases and 0 bases respectively, with 11 bases between them. The CDR3 sequence is 16 residues long. In germline, CDR1 is SEHNR, CDR2 FQNEAQ (reference sequence).

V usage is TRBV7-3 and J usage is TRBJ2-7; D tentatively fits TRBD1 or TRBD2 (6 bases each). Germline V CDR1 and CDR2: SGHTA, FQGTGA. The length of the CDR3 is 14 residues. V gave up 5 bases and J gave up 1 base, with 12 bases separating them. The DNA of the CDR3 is TGTGCCAGCAGCCGGGGGCCCGCTTCCTACGAGCAGTACTTC. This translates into CASSRGPASYEQYF.

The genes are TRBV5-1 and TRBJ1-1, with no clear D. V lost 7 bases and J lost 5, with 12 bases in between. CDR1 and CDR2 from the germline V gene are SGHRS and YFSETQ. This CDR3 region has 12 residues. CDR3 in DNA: TGCGCCAGCGGGGAGGTAGCAACTGAAGCTTTCTTT. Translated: CASGEVATEAFF.

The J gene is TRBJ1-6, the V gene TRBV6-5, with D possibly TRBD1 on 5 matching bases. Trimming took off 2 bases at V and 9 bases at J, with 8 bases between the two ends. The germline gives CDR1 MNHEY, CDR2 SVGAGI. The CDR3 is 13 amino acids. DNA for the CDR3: TGTGCCAGCAGTTACAGGGACGGTTCACCCCTCCACTTT. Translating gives CASSYRDGSPLHF.

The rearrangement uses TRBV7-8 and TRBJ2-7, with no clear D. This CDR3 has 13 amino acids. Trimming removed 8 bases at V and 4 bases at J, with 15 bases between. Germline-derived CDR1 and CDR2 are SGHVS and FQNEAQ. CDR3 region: CASGQMVGYEQYF. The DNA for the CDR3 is TGTGCCAGCGGCCAGATGGTTGGGTACGAGCAGTACTTC.

The CDR3 sequence: CASSRSTGTGTYEQYF. The CDR3 DNA reads as TGTGCCAGCAGCCGATCAACCGGGACAGGAACCTACGAGCAGTACTTC. The chain couples TRBV14 to TRBJ2-7; 8 nucleotides agree with TRBD1. Trimming removed 4 bases from V and 2 bases from J; junction bases left unmatched: 10. Germline CDR1 SGHDN, CDR2 FVKESK. The CDR3 totals 16 residues.

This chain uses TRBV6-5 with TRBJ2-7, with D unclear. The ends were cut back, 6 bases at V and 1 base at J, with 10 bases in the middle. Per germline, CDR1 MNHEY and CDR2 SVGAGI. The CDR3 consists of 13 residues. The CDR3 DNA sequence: TGTGCCAGCAGCTTAGGGTCGTCCTACGAGCAGTACTTC. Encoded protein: CASSLGSSYEQYF.

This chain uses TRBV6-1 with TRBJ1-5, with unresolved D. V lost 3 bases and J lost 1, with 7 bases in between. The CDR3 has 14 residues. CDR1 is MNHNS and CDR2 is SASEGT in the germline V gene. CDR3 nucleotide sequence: TGTGCCAGCAGTGAGGACGGCAGCAATCAGCCCCAGCATTTT. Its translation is CASSEDGSNQPQHF.

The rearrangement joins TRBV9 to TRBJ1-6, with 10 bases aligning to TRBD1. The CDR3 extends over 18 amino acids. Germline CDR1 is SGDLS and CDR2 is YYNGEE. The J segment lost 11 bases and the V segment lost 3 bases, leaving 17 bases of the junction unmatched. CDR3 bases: TGTGCCAGCAGCGGAGATCATTTGACAGGGGGCGGTGGCGCACCCCTCCACTTT. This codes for CASSGDHLTGGGGAPLHF.